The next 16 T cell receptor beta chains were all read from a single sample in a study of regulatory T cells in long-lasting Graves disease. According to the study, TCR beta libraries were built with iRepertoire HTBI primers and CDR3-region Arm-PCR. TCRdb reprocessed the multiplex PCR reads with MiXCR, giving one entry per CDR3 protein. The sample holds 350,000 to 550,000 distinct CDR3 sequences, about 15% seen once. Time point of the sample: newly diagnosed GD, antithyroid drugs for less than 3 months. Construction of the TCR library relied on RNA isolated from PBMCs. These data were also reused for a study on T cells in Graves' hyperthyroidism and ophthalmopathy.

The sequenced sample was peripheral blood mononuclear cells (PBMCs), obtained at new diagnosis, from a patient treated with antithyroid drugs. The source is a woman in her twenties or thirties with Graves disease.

The CDR3 DNA is TGTGCCAGCAGTTACTCTGACAGGGGTGGATACGAGCAGTACTTC. This sequence encodes CASSYSDRGGYEQYF. The rearrangement uses TRBV6-9 and TRBJ2-7, with 8 bases matching TRBD1. CDR1 and CDR2 from the germline V gene are MNHGY and SVAAGI. The CDR3 loop spans 15 amino acids. The V and J ends lost 3 bases and 4 bases, in that order; junction bases with no gene match: 8.

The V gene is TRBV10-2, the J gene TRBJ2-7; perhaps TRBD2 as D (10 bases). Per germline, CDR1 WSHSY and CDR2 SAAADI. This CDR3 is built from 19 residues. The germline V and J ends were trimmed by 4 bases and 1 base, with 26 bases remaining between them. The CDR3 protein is CASSVPRTGAAGGSYEQYF. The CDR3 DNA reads TGCGCCAGCAGTGTCCCTCGGACAGGGGCAGCGGGAGGGTCCTACGAGCAGTACTTC.

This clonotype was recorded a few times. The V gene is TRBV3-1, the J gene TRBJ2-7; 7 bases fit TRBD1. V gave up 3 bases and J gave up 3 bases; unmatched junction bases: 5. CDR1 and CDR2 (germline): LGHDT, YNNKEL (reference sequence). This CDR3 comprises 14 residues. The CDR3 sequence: CASSHAGTDYEQYF. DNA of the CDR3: TGTGCCAGCAGCCACGCCGGGACAGACTACGAGCAGTACTTC.

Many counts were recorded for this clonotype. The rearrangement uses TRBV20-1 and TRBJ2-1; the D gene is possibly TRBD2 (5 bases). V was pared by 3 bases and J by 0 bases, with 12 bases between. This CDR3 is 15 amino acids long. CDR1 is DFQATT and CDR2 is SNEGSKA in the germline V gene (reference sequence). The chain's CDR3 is CSASGGGNSYNEQFF. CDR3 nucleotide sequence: TGCAGTGCTAGCGGAGGTGGGAACTCCTACAATGAGCAGTTCTTC.

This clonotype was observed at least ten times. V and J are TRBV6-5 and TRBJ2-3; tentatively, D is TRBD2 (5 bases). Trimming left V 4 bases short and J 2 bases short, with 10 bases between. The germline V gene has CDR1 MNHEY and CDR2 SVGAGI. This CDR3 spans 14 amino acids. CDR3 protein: CASSWRGPTDTQYF. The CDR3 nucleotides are TGTGCCAGCAGTTGGAGAGGGCCCACAGATACGCAGTATTTT.

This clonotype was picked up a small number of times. The CDR3 DNA reads TGTGCCAGCAGCCAAGCTCATGGGGGGAGTGGGTACGAGCAGTACTTC. As protein: CASSQAHGGSGYEQYF. V gene TRBV4-2 combines with J gene TRBJ2-7, with D possibly matching TRBD2 (6 bases). The CDR3 sequence is 16 residues long. The germline CDR1 and CDR2 sequences are LGHNA and YNFKEQ. V gave up 1 base and J gave up 4 bases, with 17 bases separating them.

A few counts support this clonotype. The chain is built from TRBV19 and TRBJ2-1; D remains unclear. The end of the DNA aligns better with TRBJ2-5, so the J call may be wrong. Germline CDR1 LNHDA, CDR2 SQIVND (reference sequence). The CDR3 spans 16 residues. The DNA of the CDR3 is TGTGCCAGTAGTGCCCGAAAAGTAGCCTTCCAAGAGACCCAGTACTTC. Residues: CASSARKVAFQETQYF.

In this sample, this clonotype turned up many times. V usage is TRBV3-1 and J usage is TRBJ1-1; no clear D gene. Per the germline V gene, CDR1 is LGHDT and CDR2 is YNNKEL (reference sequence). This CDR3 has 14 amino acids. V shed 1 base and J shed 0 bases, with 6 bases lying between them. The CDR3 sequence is CASSQVSVNTEAFF. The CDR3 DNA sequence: TGTGCCAGCAGCCAAGTTTCGGTGAACACTGAAGCTTTCTTT.

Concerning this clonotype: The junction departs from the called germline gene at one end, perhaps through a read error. The CDR3 sequence is CASSPRTGASREGDTRYF. The CDR3 nucleotides are TGTGCCAGCAGTCCCCGGACAGGGGCTAGTCGAGAAGGGGATACGCGGTATTTT. The chain employs TRBV28 and TRBJ2-3; 9 bases are shared with TRBD1. Germline V gene lookup returns CDR1 MDHEN and CDR2 SYDVKM. The CDR3 contains 18 residues.

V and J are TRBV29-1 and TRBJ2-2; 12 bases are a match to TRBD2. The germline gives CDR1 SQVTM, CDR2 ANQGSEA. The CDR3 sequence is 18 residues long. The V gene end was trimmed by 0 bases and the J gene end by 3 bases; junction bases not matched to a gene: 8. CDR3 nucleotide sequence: TGCAGCGTTGAAGATCGGCCTAGCGGGAGGGCGGACACCGGGGAGCTGTTTTTT. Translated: CSVEDRPSGRADTGELFF.

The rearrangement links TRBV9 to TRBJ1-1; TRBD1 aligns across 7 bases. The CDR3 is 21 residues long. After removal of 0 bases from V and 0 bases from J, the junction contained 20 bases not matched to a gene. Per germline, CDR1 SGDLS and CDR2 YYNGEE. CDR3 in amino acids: CASSVGRGAGTELKMNTEAFF. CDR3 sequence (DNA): TGTGCCAGCAGCGTAGGTAGGGGAGCGGGGACAGAACTTAAGATGAACACTGAAGCTTTCTTT. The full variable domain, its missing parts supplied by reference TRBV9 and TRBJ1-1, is DSGVTQTPKHLITATGQRVTLRCSPRSGDLSVYWYQQSLDQGLQFLIQYYNGEERAKGNILERFSAQQFPDLHSELNLSSLELGDSALYFCASSVGRGAGTELKMNTEAFFGQGTRLTVV.

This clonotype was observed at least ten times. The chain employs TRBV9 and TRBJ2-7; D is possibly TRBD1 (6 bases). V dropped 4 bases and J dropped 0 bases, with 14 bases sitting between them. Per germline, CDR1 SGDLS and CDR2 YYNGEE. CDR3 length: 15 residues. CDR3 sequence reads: CASSSGTLSSYEQYF. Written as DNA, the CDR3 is TGTGCCAGCAGCTCCGGGACACTGAGCTCCTACGAGCAGTACTTC.

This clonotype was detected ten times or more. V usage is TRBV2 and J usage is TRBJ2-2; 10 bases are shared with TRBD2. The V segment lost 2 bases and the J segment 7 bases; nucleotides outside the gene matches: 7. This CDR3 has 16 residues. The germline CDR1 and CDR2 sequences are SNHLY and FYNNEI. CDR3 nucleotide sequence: TGTGCCAGCAGTGAAAGCACTAGCGGGGTTCGCGGGGAGCTGTTTTTT. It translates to CASSESTSGVRGELFF.

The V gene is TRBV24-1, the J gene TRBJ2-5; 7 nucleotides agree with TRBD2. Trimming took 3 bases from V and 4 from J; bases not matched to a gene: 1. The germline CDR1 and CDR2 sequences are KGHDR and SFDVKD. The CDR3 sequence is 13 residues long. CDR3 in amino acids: CATSDGGRETQYF. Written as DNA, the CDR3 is TGTGCCACCAGTGATGGCGGGAGAGAGACCCAGTACTTC.

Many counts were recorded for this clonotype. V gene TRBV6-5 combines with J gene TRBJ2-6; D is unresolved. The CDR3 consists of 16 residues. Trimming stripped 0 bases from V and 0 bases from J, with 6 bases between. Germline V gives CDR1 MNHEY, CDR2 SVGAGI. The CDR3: CASSYSEDSGANVLTF. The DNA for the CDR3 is TGTGCCAGCAGTTACTCGGAAGACTCTGGGGCCAACGTCCTGACTTTC.

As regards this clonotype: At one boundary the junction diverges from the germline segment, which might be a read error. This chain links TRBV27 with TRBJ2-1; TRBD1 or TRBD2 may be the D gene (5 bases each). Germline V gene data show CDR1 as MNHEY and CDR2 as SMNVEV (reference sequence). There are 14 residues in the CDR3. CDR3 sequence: CTSSQGRQSNEQFF. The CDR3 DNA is TGTACCAGCAGTCAGGGACGACAGTCCAATGAGCAGTTCTTC.